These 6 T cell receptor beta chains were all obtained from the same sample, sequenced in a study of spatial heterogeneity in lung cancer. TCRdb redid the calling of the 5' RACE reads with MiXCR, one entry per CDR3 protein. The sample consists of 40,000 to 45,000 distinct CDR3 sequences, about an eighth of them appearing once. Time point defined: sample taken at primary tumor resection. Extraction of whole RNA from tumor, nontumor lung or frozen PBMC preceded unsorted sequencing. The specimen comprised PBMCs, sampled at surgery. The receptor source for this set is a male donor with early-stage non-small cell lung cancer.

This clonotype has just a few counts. The CDR3 reads CASSPQGRNEQFF. For the CDR3, the DNA is TGTGCCAGCAGCCCGCAGGGACGGAATGAGCAGTTCTTC. This chain joins TRBV11-3 and TRBJ2-1, with D tentatively TRBD1 or TRBD2 (5 bases each). Trimming pared 5 bases from V and 7 bases from J, leaving 12 bases between. CDR3 length: 13 amino acids. Germline V gene lookup returns CDR1 SGHNT and CDR2 YENEEA.

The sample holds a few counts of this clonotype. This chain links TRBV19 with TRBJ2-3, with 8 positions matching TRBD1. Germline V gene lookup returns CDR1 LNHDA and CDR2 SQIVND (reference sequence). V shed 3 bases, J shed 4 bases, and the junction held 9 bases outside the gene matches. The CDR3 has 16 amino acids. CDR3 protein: CASSMRMGTGADTQYF. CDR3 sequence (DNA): TGTGCCAGTAGTATGAGGATGGGGACAGGTGCAGATACGCAGTATTTT.

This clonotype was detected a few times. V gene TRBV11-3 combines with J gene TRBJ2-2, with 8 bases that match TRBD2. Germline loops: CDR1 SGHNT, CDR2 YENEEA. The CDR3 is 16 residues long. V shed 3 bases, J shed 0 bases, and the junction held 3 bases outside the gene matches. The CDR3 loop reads CASSFDSGANTGELFF. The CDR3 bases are TGTGCCAGCAGCTTCGATAGCGGGGCGAACACCGGGGAGCTGTTTTTT.

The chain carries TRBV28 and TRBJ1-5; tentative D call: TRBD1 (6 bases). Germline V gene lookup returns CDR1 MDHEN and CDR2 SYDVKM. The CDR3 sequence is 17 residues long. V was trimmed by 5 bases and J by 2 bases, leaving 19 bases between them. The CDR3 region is CASSPPRRGQGNQPQHF. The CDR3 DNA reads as TGTGCCAGCAGTCCGCCTCGGCGGGGGCAAGGCAATCAGCCCCAGCATTTT.

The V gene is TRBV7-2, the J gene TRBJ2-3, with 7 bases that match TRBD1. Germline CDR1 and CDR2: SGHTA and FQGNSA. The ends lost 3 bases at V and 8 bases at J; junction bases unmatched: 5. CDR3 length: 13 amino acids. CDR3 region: CASSFAPGGTQYF. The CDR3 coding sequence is TGTGCCAGCAGCTTTGCCCCAGGGGGTACGCAGTATTTT. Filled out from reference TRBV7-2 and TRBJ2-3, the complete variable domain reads GAGVSQSPSNKVTEKGKDVELRCDPISGHTALYWYRQSLGQGLEFLIYFQGNSAPDKSGLPSDRFSAERTGGSVSTLTIQRTQQEDSAVYLCASSFAPGGTQYFGPGTRLTVL.

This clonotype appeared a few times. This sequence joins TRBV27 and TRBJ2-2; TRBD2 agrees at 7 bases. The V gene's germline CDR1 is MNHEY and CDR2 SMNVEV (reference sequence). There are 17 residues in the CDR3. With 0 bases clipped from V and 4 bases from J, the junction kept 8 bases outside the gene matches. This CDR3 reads CASSLSPGEGTTGELFF. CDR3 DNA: TGTGCCAGCAGTTTATCGCCCGGGGAGGGGACCACCGGGGAGCTGTTTTTT.